A selection of T cell receptor beta chains follows, all from one sample in a study of CD8 T cells in ankylosing spondylitis. Each CDR3 protein gets one entry after TCRdb re-called the 5' RACE reads with MiXCR. The table includes 670,000 or so distinct CDR3 sequences, around 20% detected once. Sequencing was done on a sample of blood, either unsorted or a sorted T cell fraction (not recorded which). These receptor sequences come from a male donor with ankylosing spondylitis. Each CDR3 is given with its conserved first and last residue. A D gene is named only where the DNA matches it firmly. Some rows have no size entry. The others give once, few or many, or a class for an expanded clone.

abundance: -; v_gene: TRBV4-2; j_gene: TRBJ2-2; d_gene: -; CDR3nt: TGTGCCAGCAGCCAAATAAGGGGCTGGGACACCGGGGAGCTGTTTTTT; CDR3aa: CASSQIRGWDTGELFF
abundance: many; v_gene: TRBV12-3/TRBV12-4; j_gene: TRBJ2-4; d_gene: -; CDR3nt: TGTGCCAGCAGCTCAGGGGGGTCCAAAAACATTCAGTACTTC; CDR3aa: CASSSGGSKNIQYF
abundance: -; v_gene: TRBV12-3/TRBV12-4; j_gene: TRBJ2-5; d_gene: -; CDR3nt: TGTGCCAGCAGTGGCACAGGGTACCAAGAGACCCAGTACTTC; CDR3aa: CASSGTGYQETQYF
abundance: few; v_gene: TRBV7-2; j_gene: TRBJ2-3; d_gene: -; CDR3nt: TGTGCCACCCTTTTTACGGGGGGCCGCGATACGCAGTATTTT; CDR3aa: CATLFTGGRDTQYF
abundance: few; v_gene: TRBV20-1; j_gene: TRBJ1-1; d_gene: -; CDR3nt: TGCAGTGCTAAGGGGGACCCCCGGGCCTCACTTGAAGCTTTCTTT; CDR3aa: CSAKGDPRASLEAFF
abundance: few; v_gene: TRBV6-5; j_gene: TRBJ2-2; d_gene: TRBD1; CDR3nt: TGTGCCAGCAGCTACTATCCGCGGACAGGGGTGCACACCGGGGAGCTGTTTTTT; CDR3aa: CASSYYPRTGVHTGELFF
abundance: -; v_gene: TRBV6-2/TRBV6-3; j_gene: TRBJ1-1; d_gene: -; CDR3nt: TGTGCCAGCAGTTACTCGGGGGGTCGGAACACTGAAGCTTTCTTT; CDR3aa: CASSYSGGRNTEAFF
abundance: few; v_gene: TRBV6-5; j_gene: TRBJ2-5; d_gene: TRBD2; CDR3nt: TGTGCCAGCAGTTACTCGAGCGGGAGAGGTCTGGAGACCCAGTACTTC; CDR3aa: CASSYSSGRGLETQYF
abundance: -; v_gene: TRBV12-3/TRBV12-4; j_gene: TRBJ2-3; d_gene: -; CDR3nt: TGTGCCAGCAGTTTAATACCGGACAGCCCGCCAGATACGCAGTATTTT; CDR3aa: CASSLIPDSPPDTQYF
abundance: few; v_gene: TRBV10-2; j_gene: TRBJ1-3; d_gene: -; CDR3nt: TGCGCCAGCAGTGAGCCGGGTTCCGGAGGAAACACCATATATTTT; CDR3aa: CASSEPGSGGNTIYF
abundance: many; v_gene: TRBV4-1; j_gene: TRBJ2-7; d_gene: TRBD2; CDR3nt: TGCGCCAGCAGCCAGGGACTAGCGGGAGGGCCCATCTCCTACGAGCAGTACTTC; CDR3aa: CASSQGLAGGPISYEQYF
abundance: few; v_gene: TRBV12-3/TRBV12-4; j_gene: TRBJ1-2; d_gene: TRBD1; CDR3nt: TGTGCCAGCAGTTTTTTAGGGACAGACGTCAGCTATGGCTACACCTTC; CDR3aa: CASSFLGTDVSYGYTF
abundance: many; v_gene: TRBV29-1; j_gene: TRBJ2-5; d_gene: TRBD2; CDR3nt: TGCAGCGTTGAGGGTGATGCGGACACCTGGGGACTAGCGGGAGAGACCCAGTACTTC; CDR3aa: CSVEGDADTWGLAGETQYF
abundance: many; v_gene: TRBV29-1; j_gene: TRBJ2-5; d_gene: -; CDR3nt: TGCAGCTTTCGGGACCCCGTTAGAGAAGCCCAGTACTTC; CDR3aa: CSFRDPVREAQYF
abundance: -; v_gene: TRBV30; j_gene: TRBJ1-6; d_gene: -; CDR3nt: TGTGCCTGGAGTTCCCAAGGAGGAAATTCACCCCTCCACTTT; CDR3aa: CAWSSQGGNSPLHF
abundance: -; v_gene: TRBV27; j_gene: TRBJ2-6; d_gene: TRBD1; CDR3nt: TGTGCCAGCAGTTTAGCGGGGCCAGGGGGCCCCTCTGGGGCCAACGTCCTGACTTTC; CDR3aa: CASSLAGPGGPSGANVLTF
abundance: -; v_gene: TRBV9; j_gene: TRBJ2-3; d_gene: -; CDR3nt: TGTGCCAGCAGCGTAGCTCCGACTAGTGTAGATACGCAGTATTTT; CDR3aa: CASSVAPTSVDTQYF
abundance: -; v_gene: TRBV4-3; j_gene: TRBJ1-1; d_gene: TRBD1; CDR3nt: TGCGCCAGCAGCCAAGCAGACAGGGGCGGAGGTGAAGCTTTCTTT; CDR3aa: CASSQADRGGGEAFF
abundance: few; v_gene: TRBV5-4; j_gene: TRBJ2-7; d_gene: TRBD1; CDR3nt: TGTGCCAGCAGCTCAGGGACAGGGCTTGACTACGAGCAGTACTTC; CDR3aa: CASSSGTGLDYEQYF
abundance: few; v_gene: TRBV29-1; j_gene: TRBJ2-7; d_gene: TRBD1; CDR3nt: TGCAGCGTTGAACTCCACGACAGGGGCGCCGAGCAGTACTTC; CDR3aa: CSVELHDRGAEQYF
abundance: many; v_gene: TRBV18; j_gene: TRBJ1-1; d_gene: -; CDR3nt: TGTGCCAGCTCACCGGGTCCTGACACTGAAGCTTTCTTT; CDR3aa: CASSPGPDTEAFF
abundance: once; v_gene: TRBV7-8; j_gene: TRBJ1-1; d_gene: TRBD1; CDR3nt: TGTGCCAGCAGCTTTACTTTGGGGACAGGGAGAACTGAAGCTTTCTTT; CDR3aa: CASSFTLGTGRTEAFF
abundance: -; v_gene: TRBV24-1; j_gene: TRBJ1-2; d_gene: TRBD1; CDR3nt: TGTGCCACCCTCCGGGACAGGGGTTCTTCGTGGGGCTACACCTTC; CDR3aa: CATLRDRGSSWGYTF
abundance: -; v_gene: TRBV29-1; j_gene: TRBJ2-3; d_gene: -; CDR3nt: TGCAGCGTAGGACTCGGGGGGCGGTCAGATACGCAGTATTTT; CDR3aa: CSVGLGGRSDTQYF
abundance: -; v_gene: TRBV18; j_gene: TRBJ2-7; d_gene: TRBD2; CDR3nt: TGTGCCAGCTCACCAACTAGCGGAGCCAACGAGCAGTACTTC; CDR3aa: CASSPTSGANEQYF
abundance: -; v_gene: TRBV6-5; j_gene: TRBJ1-1; d_gene: -; CDR3nt: TGTGCCAGCAGTTACCACAGAGTGAACACTGAAGCTTTCTTT; CDR3aa: CASSYHRVNTEAFF
abundance: many; v_gene: TRBV5-1; j_gene: TRBJ2-7; d_gene: -; CDR3nt: TGCGCCAGCAGCTTTGGGCGGGATGCCTACGAGCAGTACTTC; CDR3aa: CASSFGRDAYEQYF
abundance: -; v_gene: TRBV20-1; j_gene: TRBJ1-4; d_gene: -; CDR3nt: TGCAGTGCTAGAGGGACAAGTAATGAAAAACTGTTTTTT; CDR3aa: CSARGTSNEKLFF
abundance: once; v_gene: TRBV29-1; j_gene: TRBJ2-3; d_gene: -; CDR3nt: TGCAGCGTTGAAGTGGGGGGGCGAGATACGCAGTATTTT; CDR3aa: CSVEVGGRDTQYF
abundance: many; v_gene: TRBV20-1; j_gene: TRBJ1-3; d_gene: TRBD1; CDR3nt: TGCAGTGCTAGGAGATCAAGAACAGGGGCTGGAAACACCATATATTTT; CDR3aa: CSARRSRTGAGNTIYF
abundance: -; v_gene: TRBV7-2; j_gene: TRBJ2-1; d_gene: -; CDR3nt: TGTGCCAGCAGTGCTGGACTAAAAAATGAGCAGTTCTTC; CDR3aa: CASSAGLKNEQFF
abundance: -; v_gene: TRBV4-1; j_gene: TRBJ1-4; d_gene: TRBD1; CDR3nt: TGCGCCTCGAGGGCCGGCCAGGGACAGGGGGCCAAGGGAGAAAAACTGTTTTTT; CDR3aa: CASRAGQGQGAKGEKLFF
abundance: few; v_gene: TRBV29-1; j_gene: TRBJ1-4; d_gene: TRBD1; CDR3nt: TGCAGCGTTGAAGATCCTGTAGGGACAGGGTATGAAAAACTGTTTTTT; CDR3aa: CSVEDPVGTGYEKLFF
abundance: -; v_gene: TRBV9; j_gene: TRBJ2-1; d_gene: -; CDR3nt: TGTGCCAGCAGTGGCAGCGGGTTTGATGGTGAGCAGTTCTTC; CDR3aa: CASSGSGFDGEQFF
abundance: -; v_gene: TRBV10-2; j_gene: TRBJ2-6; d_gene: -; CDR3nt: TGCGCCAGCGCTGGTCAGGCTGGGGCCAACGTCCTGACTTTC; CDR3aa: CASAGQAGANVLTF
abundance: -; v_gene: TRBV11-2; j_gene: TRBJ2-5; d_gene: TRBD2; CDR3nt: TGTGCCAGCAGCTTTTCCAAAGCGGGGGGAAGAGAGACCCAGTACTTC; CDR3aa: CASSFSKAGGRETQYF
abundance: once; v_gene: TRBV19; j_gene: TRBJ2-2; d_gene: -; CDR3nt: TGTGCCAGTAGTAAGGACAGCCCGAACACCGGGGAGCTGTTTTTT; CDR3aa: CASSKDSPNTGELFF
abundance: -; v_gene: TRBV5-1; j_gene: TRBJ1-1; d_gene: -; CDR3nt: TGCGCCAGCAGACGATACAGGGAAACGGGTGAAGCTTTCTTT; CDR3aa: CASRRYRETGEAFF
abundance: few; v_gene: TRBV15; j_gene: TRBJ1-4; d_gene: -; CDR3nt: TGTGCCACCAGCCCCCGGGACACCAATAGGGATGAAAAACTGTTTTTT; CDR3aa: CATSPRDTNRDEKLFF
abundance: few; v_gene: TRBV27; j_gene: TRBJ2-1; d_gene: TRBD1; CDR3nt: TGTGCCAGCGGCCCCACCAGGGGGCTTAGGGGAAAAACCTACAATGAGCAGTTCTTC; CDR3aa: CASGPTRGLRGKTYNEQFF
abundance: few; v_gene: TRBV7-9; j_gene: TRBJ2-1; d_gene: -; CDR3nt: TGTGCCAGCAGCTTAGGAGGTAGCGTCCATGAGCAGTTCTTC; CDR3aa: CASSLGGSVHEQFF
abundance: -; v_gene: TRBV12-3/TRBV12-4; j_gene: TRBJ1-6; d_gene: -; CDR3nt: TGTGCCAGCAGTTTATTGGGTCCACCCCTCCACTTT; CDR3aa: CASSLLGPPLHF
abundance: few; v_gene: TRBV12-5; j_gene: TRBJ2-1; d_gene: -; CDR3nt: TGTGCTAGTGGTTCCTTGGATGAGCAGTTCTTC; CDR3aa: CASGSLDEQFF
abundance: -; v_gene: TRBV20-1; j_gene: TRBJ2-5; d_gene: TRBD2; CDR3nt: TGCAGTGCACTTCCGGGACTAGCGGGGGTCCAAGAGACCCAGTACTTC; CDR3aa: CSALPGLAGVQETQYF
abundance: -; v_gene: TRBV7-9; j_gene: TRBJ2-7; d_gene: -; CDR3nt: TGTGCCAGCAGCTCGTATTCTTTCTACGAGCAGTACTTC; CDR3aa: CASSSYSFYEQYF
abundance: -; v_gene: TRBV20-1; j_gene: TRBJ2-1; d_gene: -; CDR3nt: TGCAGTGCTAGAGGGCGAGGGACAACAAACAATGAGCAGTTCTTC; CDR3aa: CSARGRGTTNNEQFF
abundance: few; v_gene: TRBV20-1; j_gene: TRBJ1-2; d_gene: TRBD1; CDR3nt: TGCAGTGCTAGTCGGACAGGGGCTAACTATGGCTACACCTTC; CDR3aa: CSASRTGANYGYTF
abundance: -; v_gene: TRBV20-1; j_gene: TRBJ2-2; d_gene: TRBD2; CDR3nt: TGCAGTGCCCGACCTTGGGCTAGCGGGGGGACGAGTACCGGGGAGCTGTTTTTT; CDR3aa: CSARPWASGGTSTGELFF
abundance: few; v_gene: TRBV28; j_gene: TRBJ2-7; d_gene: -; CDR3nt: TGTGCCAGCAGTTCGGCGGGGGCTCCGGTGCCTTTAGACGAGCAGTACTTC; CDR3aa: CASSSAGAPVPLDEQYF
abundance: many; v_gene: TRBV5-1; j_gene: TRBJ2-4; d_gene: -; CDR3nt: TGCGCCAGCAGCTTAACAGGGATGGAAAACATTCAGTACTTC; CDR3aa: CASSLTGMENIQYF
abundance: -; v_gene: TRBV6-4; j_gene: TRBJ1-1; d_gene: -; CDR3nt: TGTGCCAGCAGTGACCCCGAGGGAGAGGGGAACACTGAAGCTTTCTTT; CDR3aa: CASSDPEGEGNTEAFF
abundance: few; v_gene: TRBV12-3/TRBV12-4; j_gene: TRBJ1-6; d_gene: -; CDR3nt: TGTGCCAGCAGTTTTGACGCGGGATCACCCCTCCACTTT; CDR3aa: CASSFDAGSPLHF
abundance: few; v_gene: TRBV29-1; j_gene: TRBJ1-4; d_gene: -; CDR3nt: TGCAGCGTTGAAGAGGTACAGGGTTTTAGGAAACTGTTTTTT; CDR3aa: CSVEEVQGFRKLFF
abundance: -; v_gene: TRBV4-1; j_gene: TRBJ1-1; d_gene: TRBD1; CDR3nt: TGCGCCAGCAGCCAAGCGACAGACAGGGTGAGCACTGAAGCTTTCTTT; CDR3aa: CASSQATDRVSTEAFF
abundance: few; v_gene: TRBV5-1; j_gene: TRBJ1-1; d_gene: -; CDR3nt: TGCGCCAGCAGCTTGTGGTTAGTGGGCACTGAAGCTTTCTTT; CDR3aa: CASSLWLVGTEAFF